What follows describes a single T cell receptor (beta chain). The table came from immunoSEQ multiplex PCR; TCRdb's copy has only in-frame clones and leaves some out. Of some 85,000 clones in the sample, about four fifths were seen once. The data stem from a study of blood T cell repertoires in COVID-19. V lost 7 bases and J 6 bases, leaving 20 bases between the germline ends. CDR1 is ENHRY and CDR2 is SYGVKD in the germline V gene. The CDR3 length is 15 residues. The receptor's source is an elderly woman with active or convalescent COVID-19. This rearrangement joins TRBV10-3 to TRBJ2-3; perhaps TRBD1 as D (6 bases). The sequenced sample consisted of peripheral blood. In DNA form, the CDR3 reads TGTGCCATCACTATGGACAGTTCTCCGACGGATACGCAGTATTTT. Amino acids: CAITMDSSPTDTQYF.